One and the same sample provided the 24 T cell receptor beta chains below, sequenced in a study of shared clonotypes between healthy human individuals. The data were produced by immunoSEQ multiplex PCR, yet TCRdb's version contains in-frame clones alone and is incomplete. The sample consists of 2 million to 2.5 million clones, 80% to 95% of them appearing once. The material sequenced was naive CD4+ T cells from PBMCs. Indicated subset: CD45RA+ positively selected. These receptors were obtained from a man between 18 and 35 years old in good health. Some clones in this sample may be carry-over from other donors' samples.

The rearrangement uses TRBV14 and TRBJ1-1; D perhaps matches TRBD1 (5 bases). The CDR3 has 18 residues. Germline loops: CDR1 SGHDN, CDR2 FVKESK. The V end was cut by 3 bases, the J end by 4 bases, with 24 bases between. This CDR3 is CASSQGDRGAFRFTEAFF. CDR3 nucleotides: TGTGCCAGCAGCCAGGGAGACAGAGGGGCGTTTAGGTTCACTGAAGCTTTCTTT.

This rearrangement joins TRBV15 to TRBJ2-7, with 9 bases that match TRBD1. The CDR3 has 14 residues. Germline lookup yields CDR1 LNHNV and CDR2 YYDKDF (reference sequence). The V gene end was trimmed by 6 bases and the J gene end by 4 bases; junction bases not matched to a gene: 7. CDR3 sequence reads: CATRRRDRVYEQYF. CDR3 bases: TGTGCCACCAGACGCCGGGACAGGGTATACGAGCAGTACTTC.

This clone has only one observation. The rearrangement joins TRBV4-2 to TRBJ1-2, with D hard to call. CDR1 is LGHNA, CDR2 YNFKEQ, per germline. V was pared by 2 bases and J by 0 bases, with 7 bases between. This CDR3 region has 14 residues. The CDR3 DNA reads TGTGCCAGCAGCCAATCCACTTCTAACTATGGCTACACCTTC. Translation gives CASSQSTSNYGYTF.

This chain connects TRBV28 to TRBJ2-2, with D tentatively TRBD2 (6 bases). CDR1 and CDR2 (germline): MDHEN, SYDVKM. The germline V and J ends were trimmed by 3 bases and 6 bases, with 8 bases remaining between them. The CDR3 is 13 residues long. The CDR3 here is CASSLTGAGELFF. For the CDR3, the DNA is TGTGCCAGCAGTTTGACGGGGGCCGGGGAGCTGTTTTTT.

CDR3 DNA sequence: TGCGCCAGCAGCTTGTATTACGGCCCGAACACCGGGGAGCTGTTTTTT. Translation gives CASSLYYGPNTGELFF. This chain connects TRBV5-1 to TRBJ2-2; D gene ambiguous. V lost 1 base to trimming and J lost 0 bases, with 10 bases between them. The length of the CDR3 is 16 residues. From germline, CDR1 is SGHRS and CDR2 YFSETQ.

J is TRBJ2-1 and V is TRBV5-6; 10 nucleotides align to TRBD1. The germline gives CDR1 SGHDT, CDR2 YYEEEE. Trimming removed 4 bases from V and 5 bases from J; junction bases left unmatched: 9. The CDR3 spans 16 residues. The CDR3 loop is CASSGRDRGVHNEQFF. The DNA for the CDR3 is TGTGCCAGCAGCGGTCGGGACAGGGGTGTCCACAATGAGCAGTTCTTC.

V is TRBV14 and J is TRBJ2-3; no reliable D call. Trimming pared 5 bases from V and 10 bases from J, leaving 13 bases between. CDR3 length equals 12 residues. Germline V gene sequence: CDR1 SGHDN, CDR2 FVKESK. DNA of the CDR3: TGTGCCAGCAGCGGAAGAGCGAGGCCGCAGTATTTT. It translates to CASSGRARPQYF.

The chain joins TRBV19 to TRBJ1-1, with no clear D. The CDR3 runs 14 residues. Trimming took off 6 bases at V and 5 bases at J, with 16 bases between the two ends. Germline V CDR1 and CDR2: LNHDA, SQIVND (reference sequence). The CDR3 sequence: CASSATILGTEAFF. Here the CDR3 DNA reads TGTGCCAGTAGCGCTACAATTTTGGGGACTGAAGCTTTCTTT.

The rearrangement uses TRBV6-5 and TRBJ1-1; possible D gene TRBD1, 5 bases. Trimming left V 2 bases short and J 2 bases short, with 12 bases between. The CDR3 runs to 15 residues. Germline CDR1 reads MNHEY; CDR2 reads SVGAGI. CDR3 sequence reads: CASSYGGNTNTEAFF. The CDR3 nucleotides are TGTGCCAGCAGTTACGGGGGTAATACTAACACTGAAGCTTTCTTT.

This clone was detected once. The chain has TRBV28 and TRBJ1-4; 7 nucleotides agree with TRBD1. Germline V gene lookup returns CDR1 MDHEN and CDR2 SYDVKM. V dropped 6 bases and J dropped 8; count of bases not matched to a gene: 12. The CDR3 contains 15 residues. The CDR3 is CASRRQGEGREKLFF. As DNA, the CDR3 is TGTGCCAGCAGGAGACAGGGCGAGGGTAGGGAAAAACTGTTTTTT.

This chain connects TRBV7-2 to TRBJ2-3; D remains unclear. From germline, CDR1 is SGHTA and CDR2 FQGNSA. V lost 1 base and J lost 0, with 8 bases in between. The CDR3 length is 15 residues. The CDR3 region has the DNA TGTGCCAGCAGCTTAGAAGGGATTAGCACAGATACGCAGTATTTT. It yields the protein CASSLEGISTDTQYF.

On this clone: Distinct nucleotide sequences in the sample also encode this CDR3. The chain couples TRBV20-1 to TRBJ1-2; D not resolved. This CDR3 spans 11 amino acids. The germline gives CDR1 DFQATT, CDR2 SNEGSKA (reference sequence). Trimming stripped 1 base from V and 8 bases from J, with 8 bases between. The CDR3 sequence: CSARGVGGYTF. DNA for the CDR3: TGCAGTGCTAGAGGCGTAGGCGGCTACACCTTC.

The chain is built from TRBV28 and TRBJ2-7, with 9 nucleotides matching TRBD1. The CDR3 spans 15 residues. Trimming at V came to 2 bases and at J to 3 bases, leaving 5 bases not matched to a gene. The germline CDR1 and CDR2 sequences are MDHEN and SYDVKM. The CDR3: CASSLGATGGYEQYF. CDR3 in DNA: TGTGCCAGCAGTTTAGGGGCGACAGGGGGCTACGAGCAGTACTTC.

V gene TRBV5-1 combines with J gene TRBJ2-7, with D perhaps assigned TRBD1 or TRBD2 (5 bases each). V lost 6 bases to trimming and J lost 2 bases, with 12 bases between them. The germline CDR1 and CDR2 sequences are SGHRS and YFSETQ. This CDR3 comprises 13 residues. The CDR3 bases are TGCGCCAGCAACGGGGCGCGCCCCTACGAGCAGTACTTC. Translated: CASNGARPYEQYF.

The rearrangement links TRBV9 to TRBJ2-2; possible D gene TRBD1, 5 bases. The CDR3 has 17 amino acids. Trimming took off 0 bases at V and 1 base at J, with 13 bases between the two ends. Germline CDR1 and CDR2: SGDLS and YYNGEE. The CDR3 loop is CASSVGRWGQNTGELFF. CDR3 sequence (DNA): TGTGCCAGCAGCGTAGGCCGCTGGGGCCAGAACACCGGGGAGCTGTTTTTT.

The chain couples TRBV5-1 to TRBJ1-3, with D perhaps TRBD1 (5 bases). This CDR3 is built from 16 residues. Trimming left V 0 bases short and J 3 bases short, with 13 bases between. Looked up from germline, CDR1 is SGHRS and CDR2 is YFSETQ. The CDR3 DNA reads as TGCGCCAGCAGCTTGGTTGGGGGAAGAGATGGAAACACCATATATTTT. This sequence encodes CASSLVGGRDGNTIYF.

CDR3 loop: CASSEYGTEAFF. The CDR3 region has the DNA TGTGCCAGCAGTGAATATGGCACTGAAGCTTTCTTT. The chain recombines TRBV6-1 with TRBJ1-1; D is undetermined. The V gene's germline CDR1 is MNHNS and CDR2 SASEGT. The CDR3 is 12 amino acids. V gave up 2 bases and J gave up 4 bases, with 5 bases separating them.

The CDR3 loop is CASSSSGTSWTTDTQYF. Written as DNA, the CDR3 is TGTGCCAGCAGCTCATCGGGGACTAGCTGGACCACAGATACGCAGTATTTT. The chain uses TRBV7-9 and TRBJ2-3, with TRBD2 matching over 9 bases. Germline loops: CDR1 SEHNR, CDR2 FQNEAQ (reference sequence). The CDR3 is 17 residues long. V was clipped by 4 bases and J by 2 bases; unmatched bases: 10.

The chain has TRBV29-1 and TRBJ1-1; D remains unclear. The CDR3 covers 13 residues. In germline, CDR1 is SQVTM, CDR2 ANQGSEA. Trimming removed 2 bases from V and 1 base from J, with 8 bases in between. The CDR3 sequence is CSVERSKNTEAFF. CDR3 coding DNA: TGCAGCGTTGAACGGTCCAAGAACACTGAAGCTTTCTTT.

The chain has TRBV5-4 and TRBJ2-7, with 7 bases matching TRBD1. This CDR3 is built from 14 residues. J gave up 4 bases and V 4 bases, and 8 bases lay outside the gene matches. The germline gives CDR1 SGHNT, CDR2 YYREEE (reference sequence). DNA of the CDR3: TGTGCCAGCAGCCAGGGACAGCGGTCATACGAGCAGTACTTC. Protein product: CASSQGQRSYEQYF.

The chain employs TRBV2 and TRBJ1-3; D not certain. Germline-derived CDR1 and CDR2 are SNHLY and FYNNEI. V was cut by 1 base and J by 6 bases, with 10 bases left in between. The CDR3 has 14 residues. CDR3 sequence: CASSEGRPPNTIYF. The DNA for the CDR3 is TGTGCCAGCAGTGAAGGTCGGCCACCAAACACCATATATTTT. Based on the CDR3 plus reference TRBV2 and TRBJ1-3, the full variable domain is EPEVTQTPSHQVTQMGQEVILRCVPISNHLYFYWYRQILGQKVEFLVSFYNNEISEKSEIFDDQFSVERPDGSNFTLKIRSTKLEDSAMYFCASSEGRPPNTIYFGEGSWLTVV.

With regard to this clone: Other DNA variants within this sample encode the same CDR3. The gene calls are TRBV7-9 and TRBJ1-1; the D gene is possibly TRBD1 (6 bases). Germline V gene data show CDR1 as SEHNR and CDR2 as FQNEAQ (reference sequence). The CDR3 runs 13 residues. Trimming took off 8 bases at V and 5 bases at J, with 15 bases between the two ends. The CDR3 here is CASSPGVGTEAFF. The CDR3 nucleotides are TGTGCCAGCTCCCCAGGGGTTGGGACTGAAGCTTTCTTT.

The chain employs TRBV5-1 and TRBJ2-1, with D possibly being TRBD1 or TRBD2 (5 bases each). The CDR3 is 14 amino acids. Trimming pared 4 bases from V and 4 bases from J, leaving 12 bases between. Germline V gene lookup returns CDR1 SGHRS and CDR2 YFSETQ. The CDR3 nucleotides are TGCGCCAGCAGCCGTGGGACCCATTACAATGAGCAGTTCTTC. As protein: CASSRGTHYNEQFF.

V is TRBV18 and J is TRBJ2-1; no definite D call. In germline, CDR1 is KGHSH, CDR2 LQKENI. This CDR3 comprises 15 residues. V dropped 3 bases and J dropped 4 bases, with 13 bases sitting between them. CDR3 nucleotides: TGTGCCAGCTCACCCTCCTTAGGTCGGTACAATGAGCAGTTCTTC. It yields the protein CASSPSLGRYNEQFF. Filled out from reference TRBV18 and TRBJ2-1, the complete variable domain reads NAGVMQNPRHLVRRRGQEARLRCSPMKGHSHVYWYRQLPEEGLKFMVYLQKENIIDESGMPKERFSAEFPKEGPSILRIQQVVRGDSAAYFCASSPSLGRYNEQFFGPGTRLTVL.